The rows below give T cell receptor beta chains drawn from one sample of a study of response to subunit inactivated influenza vaccine. In TCRdb, the RT-PCR reads were re-called with MiXCR into one record per CDR3 protein. The table lists hundreds of thousands of distinct CDR3 sequences, about a sixth of them singletons, with approximately 10% in the top ten. Sequences were derived from PBMCs from blood, sampled 11 to 12 days after vaccination. All receptors derive from a man aged 50-60 years who received an inactivated influenza vaccine. The conserved cysteine and the conserved F or W are not part of the CDR3 here.

V gene: TRBV4-3; J gene: TRBJ2-1; CDR3 protein: ASSQEYSASYNEQF
V gene: TRBV20-1; J gene: TRBJ2-5; CDR3 protein: SASPGQGSKTQY
V gene: TRBV12-3/TRBV12-4; J gene: TRBJ2-1; CDR3 protein: ASSLGLVGNEQF
V gene: TRBV6-2/TRBV6-3; J gene: TRBJ2-7; CDR3 protein: ASSVQRARDEQY
V gene: TRBV5-5; J gene: TRBJ2-7; CDR3 protein: ASSLDGGSYELY
V gene: TRBV3-1; J gene: TRBJ1-2; CDR3 protein: ASQPGAGHYGYT
V gene: TRBV5-1; J gene: TRBJ1-6; CDR3 protein: ASSLDAVNSPLH
V gene: TRBV5-6; J gene: TRBJ2-5; CDR3 protein: ASSLPHAGAQETQY
V gene: TRBV20-1; J gene: TRBJ1-1; CDR3 protein: SATPNTEAF
V gene: TRBV11-2; J gene: TRBJ1-5; CDR3 protein: ASSGPGFAIGSNQPQH
V gene: TRBV21-1; J gene: TRBJ2-2; CDR3 protein: ASSNQDRDTGELF
V gene: TRBV20-1; J gene: TRBJ1-1; CDR3 protein: SALRRYLMNTEAF
V gene: TRBV12-3/TRBV12-4; J gene: TRBJ2-7; CDR3 protein: ASSFTRSGEQY
V gene: TRBV15; J gene: TRBJ2-1; CDR3 protein: ATSQGIMSGYNEQF
V gene: TRBV2; J gene: TRBJ2-1; CDR3 protein: ASSTRSSYNEQF
V gene: TRBV12-3/TRBV12-4; J gene: TRBJ2-2; CDR3 protein: ASRKGANTGELF
V gene: TRBV5-1; J gene: TRBJ1-2; CDR3 protein: ASSLDGADYGYT
V gene: TRBV20-1; J gene: TRBJ2-2; CDR3 protein: SARDSLAGVGELF
V gene: TRBV20-1; J gene: TRBJ1-1; CDR3 protein: SARDNGQGVTEAF
V gene: TRBV20-1; J gene: TRBJ2-3; CDR3 protein: SASGTSGVSTDTQY
V gene: TRBV12-3/TRBV12-4; J gene: TRBJ2-7; CDR3 protein: ASSLGFGGEQY
V gene: TRBV7-2; J gene: TRBJ2-3; CDR3 protein: ASSFSGGPDTQY
V gene: TRBV11-2; J gene: TRBJ1-4; CDR3 protein: ASSQGLLNEKLF
V gene: TRBV5-1; J gene: TRBJ1-1; CDR3 protein: ASSLEGAPTEAF
V gene: TRBV5-1; J gene: TRBJ2-7; CDR3 protein: ASSPTPGTSGYEQY
V gene: TRBV3-1; J gene: TRBJ2-7; CDR3 protein: ASSRLTSGASYEQY
V gene: TRBV27; J gene: TRBJ1-5; CDR3 protein: ASRAGTGSSNQPQH
V gene: TRBV7-2; J gene: TRBJ2-1; CDR3 protein: ASSSQSGINHEQF
V gene: TRBV11-1; J gene: TRBJ2-7; CDR3 protein: ASAASSYEQY
V gene: TRBV18; J gene: TRBJ1-6; CDR3 protein: ASSPVNGDLFLH
V gene: TRBV19; J gene: TRBJ1-1; CDR3 protein: ASSISRANTEAF
V gene: TRBV4-3; J gene: TRBJ1-1; CDR3 protein: ASSQQTGSEAF
V gene: TRBV3-1; J gene: TRBJ2-7; CDR3 protein: ASSQVRGSYEQY
V gene: TRBV20-1; J gene: TRBJ2-7; CDR3 protein: SARAGQGNFGQY
V gene: TRBV7-9; J gene: TRBJ2-3; CDR3 protein: ASSFRTGRTDTQY
V gene: TRBV4-3; J gene: TRBJ2-2; CDR3 protein: ASSQAPSGELF
V gene: TRBV7-9; J gene: TRBJ2-1; CDR3 protein: ASSKQTSGSEQF
V gene: TRBV4-1; J gene: TRBJ2-5; CDR3 protein: ASSQGLARAQY
V gene: TRBV7-2; J gene: TRBJ2-1; CDR3 protein: ASSFGQGAINEQF
V gene: TRBV4-3; J gene: TRBJ1-6; CDR3 protein: ASSPATGRSPLH
V gene: TRBV4-3; J gene: TRBJ1-1; CDR3 protein: ASSPGYKGGAEAF
V gene: TRBV6-2/TRBV6-3; J gene: TRBJ2-3; CDR3 protein: ASSLRQGSTDTQY
V gene: TRBV7-9; J gene: TRBJ1-1; CDR3 protein: ASSLGQGEATEAF
V gene: TRBV29-1; J gene: TRBJ2-7; CDR3 protein: SVAETGRYEQY
V gene: TRBV12-3/TRBV12-4; J gene: TRBJ2-1; CDR3 protein: ASSQIGPADEQF
V gene: TRBV6-2/TRBV6-3; J gene: TRBJ2-7; CDR3 protein: ATLTGTSVYEQY
V gene: TRBV20-1; J gene: TRBJ2-2; CDR3 protein: SAPVEGTTGELF
V gene: TRBV7-2; J gene: TRBJ2-5; CDR3 protein: ASSLPLFPQY
V gene: TRBV7-2; J gene: TRBJ2-2; CDR3 protein: ASSLAAVVGGELF
V gene: TRBV24-1; J gene: TRBJ2-5; CDR3 protein: ATSATGAAETQY
V gene: TRBV12-3/TRBV12-4; J gene: TRBJ2-6; CDR3 protein: ASSTYRTASHGANVLT
V gene: TRBV10-3; J gene: TRBJ2-7; CDR3 protein: AIRHTGTGGYEQY
V gene: TRBV28; J gene: TRBJ2-5; CDR3 protein: ASSDRPGLGGETQY
V gene: TRBV7-8; J gene: TRBJ2-5; CDR3 protein: ASSLITGLAGETQY
V gene: TRBV7-2; J gene: TRBJ2-2; CDR3 protein: ASSLALRDTGELF